The clone carrying this TCR beta chain was detected ten times or more. This specimen belongs to a study of Graves' ophthalmopathy and Graves' hyperthyroidism. The TCR beta CDR3 regions underwent amplification from RNA transcripts. An initial RT-PCR round employing HTBI primers preceded a second-round multiplex PCR. MiXCR was run by TCRdb on the multiplex PCR reads, yielding one entry per CDR3 protein. Seen here are more than 300,000 distinct CDR3 sequences, 15% to 19% observed once, and the top ten hold roughly 7%. The TCR sequence derives from a woman aged 18 to 35 with stable Graves' hyperthyroidism. Material: peripheral blood.

CDR3: CASSLLAGAYEQYF. The CDR3 DNA is TGTGCCAGCAGTCTACTAGCGGGGGCCTACGAGCAGTACTTC. The genes are TRBV6-2 or TRBV6-3 and TRBJ2-7; 11 bases align to TRBD2. The CDR3 loop spans 14 amino acids. The trim removed 5 bases at V and 2 bases at J, leaving 2 bases unmatched. The germline V gene encodes CDR1 MNHEY and CDR2 SVGEGT.